One sample yielded the 25 T cell receptor beta chains listed below, sequenced in a study of beta chain features in type 1 diabetes. All of the isolated RNA was reverse transcribed, so expressed TCRB transcripts were sequenced. Clones were sequenced by immunoSEQ multiplex PCR, and TCRdb holds only the in-frame ones, with some missing. Counted here are about 40,000 clones, approximately 50% occurring once; the ten biggest clones make up 0.65% to 0.8%. Source material: central memory CD4+ T cells from blood. These receptors all come from a woman under 30 in good health.

This clone was counted once. Here the CDR3 DNA reads TGTGCCAGCAGTTCTGGGTTGAGCGGGAGGTTGAACACCGGGGAGCTGTTTTTT. Encoded protein: CASSSGLSGRLNTGELFF. The gene calls are TRBV28 and TRBJ2-2; 9 nucleotides agree with TRBD2. The CDR3 is made up of 18 amino acids. The germline gives CDR1 MDHEN, CDR2 SYDVKM. With V trimmed by 4 bases and J by 1 base, 10 bases remained unmatched.

This sequence joins TRBV5-1 and TRBJ1-4; D remains ambiguous. Germline values: CDR1 SGHRS, CDR2 YFSETQ. The V and J ends lost 0 bases and 5 bases respectively, with 8 bases between them. CDR3 size: 14 residues. Here the CDR3 DNA reads TGCGCCAGCAGCTTGGGAATCGGGAATGAAAAACTGTTTTTT. Its protein product is CASSLGIGNEKLFF.

The J gene is TRBJ2-3, the V gene TRBV19; 15 bases are a match to TRBD2. The germline gives CDR1 LNHDA, CDR2 SQIVND (reference sequence). With 5 bases clipped from V and 6 bases from J, the junction kept 6 bases outside the gene matches. The length of the CDR3 is 16 residues. The CDR3 loop is CASSSGLAGGLDTQYF. The CDR3 DNA is TGTGCCAGTAGTTCGGGACTAGCGGGAGGTCTGGATACGCAGTATTTT.

The V gene is TRBV7-9, the J gene TRBJ1-2; 9 bases are shared with TRBD1. The junction had 5 bases not matched to a gene; V was cut back by 4 bases and J by 8 bases. Germline CDR1 and CDR2: SEHNR and FQNEAQ (reference sequence). The CDR3 runs to 13 residues. The CDR3 coding sequence is TGTGCCAGCAGCTCCGGGACAGGGCGAGGCTACACCTTC. It translates to CASSSGTGRGYTF.

J is TRBJ2-1 and V is TRBV11-2; no definite D call. V lost 0 bases and J lost 8, with 5 bases in between. Germline values: CDR1 SGHAT, CDR2 FQNNGV. The length of the CDR3 is 12 residues. This CDR3 reads CASSLDRYEQFF. CDR3 in DNA: TGTGCCAGCAGCTTAGATCGTTATGAGCAGTTCTTC.

A few counts support this clone. This chain uses TRBV6-1 with TRBJ2-1; 9 bases align to TRBD1. This CDR3 comprises 14 residues. The ends lost 6 bases at V and 7 bases at J; junction bases unmatched: 7. The germline CDR1 and CDR2 sequences are MNHNS and SASEGT. The CDR3 DNA reads TGTGCCAGCAGAGCCGGGACAGGGTGGAATGAGCAGTTCTTC. It is translated as CASRAGTGWNEQFF.

The chain combines TRBV19 with TRBJ2-4; 7 bases agree with TRBD2. Germline CDR1 LNHDA, CDR2 SQIVND (reference sequence). The CDR3 spans 13 residues. V was clipped by 4 bases and J by 13 bases; unmatched bases: 10. CDR3 sequence reads: CASSTPAGEVQYF. Here the CDR3 DNA reads TGTGCCAGTAGTACCCCTGCGGGGGAAGTCCAGTACTTC.

Written as DNA, the CDR3 is TGTGCCAGCAGACTTAGCGGGAACAATGAGCAGTTCTTC. This sequence encodes CASRLSGNNEQFF. The chain joins TRBV2 to TRBJ2-1; 8 bases are a match to TRBD2. Germline loops: CDR1 SNHLY, CDR2 FYNNEI. V shed 6 bases, J shed 5 bases, and the junction held 3 bases outside the gene matches. The CDR3 runs 13 residues.

The rearrangement links TRBV5-1 to TRBJ2-3, with D perhaps TRBD2 (5 bases). Germline lookup yields CDR1 SGHRS and CDR2 YFSETQ. V was cut by 8 bases and J by 2 bases, with 12 bases left in between. This CDR3 has 13 residues. The DNA of the CDR3 is TGCGCCAGGAGACCCGGGGACACAGATACGCAGTATTTT. As protein: CARRPGDTDTQYF.

The chain combines TRBV10-3 with TRBJ2-6; D is undetermined. The CDR3 has 16 amino acids. V lost 3 bases and J 2 bases, leaving 11 bases between the germline ends. Germline CDR1 reads ENHRY; CDR2 reads SYGVKD. CDR3 in DNA: TGTGCCATCAGTGAAGAACGGAGAACTGGGGCCAACGTCCTGACTTTC. This encodes CAISEERRTGANVLTF.

For this clone: Within the sample, other DNA sequences also encode this same CDR3. This rearrangement joins TRBV15 to TRBJ2-1; 11 positions match TRBD2. CDR1 LNHNV and CDR2 YYDKDF come from the germline V gene (reference sequence). The CDR3 loop spans 15 amino acids. J lost 0 bases, V lost 7 bases, and 2 bases had no gene match. In nucleotides, the CDR3 is TGTGCCACCATAGCGGGAGGGAGCTCCTACAATGAGCAGTTCTTC. This translates into CATIAGGSSYNEQFF. The full variable domain, its missing parts supplied by reference TRBV15 and TRBJ2-1, is DAMVIQNPRYQVTQFGKPVTLSCSQTLNHNVMYWYQQKSSQAPKLLFHYYDKDFNNEADTPDNFQSRRPNTSFCFLDIRSPGLGDTAMYLCATIAGGSSYNEQFFGPGTRLTVL.

The chain joins TRBV30 to TRBJ2-1, with D possibly being TRBD2 (6 bases). Trimming took 1 base from V and 3 from J, leaving 13 bases between them. This CDR3 contains 15 residues. Germline V gives CDR1 GTSNPN, CDR2 SVGIG (reference sequence). The CDR3 region is CAWSGGGIGYNEQFF. CDR3 nucleotides: TGTGCCTGGAGTGGAGGCGGGATAGGCTACAATGAGCAGTTCTTC.

The J gene is TRBJ2-1, the V gene TRBV7-9, with 11 bases identical to TRBD2. CDR1 is SEHNR and CDR2 is FQNEAQ in the germline V gene (reference sequence). This CDR3 has 15 residues. Unmatched junction bases numbered 1, after V lost 0 bases and J lost 6 bases. CDR3 nucleotides: TGTGCCAGCAGCTTAGCGACTAGCGGGGTCAATGAGCAGTTCTTC. Translated, it gives CASSLATSGVNEQFF.

This clone was picked up a small number of times. The chain uses TRBV19 and TRBJ2-7, with 8 positions matching TRBD1. Germline CDR1 LNHDA, CDR2 SQIVND (reference sequence). CDR3 size: 13 residues. The junction had 6 bases not matched to a gene; V was cut back by 6 bases and J by 5 bases. CDR3 nucleotides: TGTGCCAGTAGCGTAAAACAGGGGGACGAGCAGTACTTC. Amino acid sequence: CASSVKQGDEQYF.

The chain joins TRBV7-9 to TRBJ2-1, with TRBD1 as a possible D gene (6 bases). V gave up 6 bases and J gave up 7 bases, with 13 bases separating them. The CDR3 runs 13 residues. CDR1 is SEHNR and CDR2 is FQNEAQ in the germline V gene (reference sequence). The CDR3 reads CASSPARGNEQFF. In DNA, the CDR3 is TGTGCCAGCAGTCCTGCCAGGGGAAATGAGCAGTTCTTC.

This chain joins TRBV6-6 and TRBJ2-1, with TRBD2 as a possible D gene (6 bases). The germline V gene encodes CDR1 MNHNY and CDR2 SVGAGI (reference sequence). Trimming took 6 bases from V and 5 from J, leaving 20 bases between them. The CDR3 loop spans 16 amino acids. CDR3 DNA sequence: TGTGCCAGCAGGCCCGGTAGGGACTTCGGCAACAATGAGCAGTTCTTC. Its protein product is CASRPGRDFGNNEQFF.

The chain recombines TRBV2 with TRBJ1-5; D gene ambiguous. Trimming pared 6 bases from V and 7 bases from J, leaving 10 bases between. The CDR3 length is 12 residues. Germline V lookup: CDR1 SNHLY, CDR2 FYNNEI. CDR3 amino acids: CASRNSQQPQHF. CDR3 nucleotides: TGTGCCAGCAGAAATTCACAGCAGCCCCAGCATTTT.

In its sample, this clone is medium-sized. The rearrangement uses TRBV10-1 and TRBJ2-5; the D gene is possibly TRBD2 (7 bases). The V end was cut by 2 bases, the J end by 4 bases, with 14 bases between. The length of the CDR3 is 15 residues. Germline values: CDR1 WNHNN, CDR2 SYGVQD (reference sequence). CDR3 sequence (DNA): TGCGCCAGCAGTGAGCGGCTGGGGGGGCCAGAGACCCAGTACTTC. Translated: CASSERLGGPETQYF.

A few counts support this clone. This chain links TRBV5-5 with TRBJ2-7; D gene unclear. The CDR3 sequence is 13 residues long. V gave up 4 bases and J gave up 4 bases, with 12 bases separating them. CDR1 is SGHKS and CDR2 is YYEKEE in the germline V gene (reference sequence). The CDR3 region is CASSRTPPYEQYF. The CDR3 bases are TGTGCCAGCAGCCGCACACCACCTTACGAGCAGTACTTC.

This rearrangement joins TRBV9 to TRBJ2-1; tentative D call: TRBD2 (5 bases). V lost 0 bases to trimming and J lost 7 bases, with 11 bases between them. Germline V CDR1 and CDR2: SGDLS, YYNGEE. The CDR3 runs 14 residues. Here the CDR3 reads CASSVDSSRNEQFF. The CDR3 region has the DNA TGTGCCAGCAGCGTAGATTCTAGCCGAAATGAGCAGTTCTTC. The variable domain in full, completed from reference TRBV9 and TRBJ2-1, reads DSGVTQTPKHLITATGQRVTLRCSPRSGDLSVYWYQQSLDQGLQFLIQYYNGEERAKGNILERFSAQQFPDLHSELNLSSLELGDSALYFCASSVDSSRNEQFFGPGTRLTVL.

The chain has TRBV5-1 and TRBJ2-7, with D possibly TRBD2 on 5 matching bases. CDR3 length: 13 amino acids. The germline CDR1 and CDR2 sequences are SGHRS and YFSETQ. Trimming removed 5 bases from V and 1 base from J, with 10 bases in between. The CDR3 region is CASSSTGSYEQYF. The DNA for the CDR3 is TGCGCCAGCAGTTCGACGGGGTCCTACGAGCAGTACTTC.

V usage is TRBV29-1 and J usage is TRBJ2-5, with 7 bases aligning to TRBD1. V shed 6 bases and J 1 base; nucleotides not matched to a gene: 5. CDR1 and CDR2 (germline): SQVTM, ANQGSEA. This CDR3 has 13 amino acids. CDR3 residues: CSVGQSLQETQYF. The CDR3 region has the DNA TGCAGCGTGGGACAGAGTCTCCAAGAGACCCAGTACTTC. The full variable domain, completed using reference TRBV29-1 and TRBJ2-5, is SAVISQKPSRDICQRGTSLTIQCQVDSQVTMMFWYRQQPGQSLTLIATANQGSEATYESGFVIDKFPISRPNLTFSTLTVSNMSPEDSSIYLCSVGQSLQETQYFGPGTRLLVL.

Turning to this clone: A junction end diverges from the germline sequence, so it may reflect a read error. The chain couples TRBV2 to TRBJ2-7, with 7 bases that match TRBD1. The germline V gene encodes CDR1 SNHLY and CDR2 FYNNEI. This CDR3 has 11 residues. This CDR3 reads CASSPYRGHDF. CDR3 DNA: TGTGCCAGCAGTCCCTACAGGGGACACGACTTC. The full variable domain, completed using reference TRBV2 and TRBJ2-7, is EPEVTQTPSHQVTQMGQEVILRCVPISNHLYFYWYRQILGQKVEFLVSFYNNEISEKSEIFDDQFSVERPDGSNFTLKIRSTKLEDSAMYFCASSPYRGHDFGPGTRLTVT.

This sequence joins TRBV2 and TRBJ2-7; 7 bases are a match to TRBD1. The CDR3 sequence is 12 residues long. CDR1 SNHLY and CDR2 FYNNEI come from the germline V gene. After removal of 5 bases from V and 5 bases from J, the junction contained 3 bases not matched to a gene. Written as DNA, the CDR3 is TGTGCCAGCAGTTGGACAGGAGACGAGCAGTACTTC. It yields the protein CASSWTGDEQYF.

The V call is TRBV7-9, the J call TRBJ2-7; D ambiguous. The CDR3 loop spans 14 amino acids. Germline V CDR1 and CDR2: SEHNR, FQNEAQ (reference sequence). V lost 1 base to trimming and J lost 6 bases, with 13 bases between them. The CDR3: CASSLGSGFGEQYF. The CDR3 region has the DNA TGTGCCAGCAGCTTAGGGTCCGGGTTCGGCGAGCAGTACTTC.